The present T cell receptor beta chain was sequenced within a study of blood T cells in healthy people across ages. Looked up from germline, CDR1 is SGHRS and CDR2 is YFSETQ. V was trimmed by 4 bases and J by 4 bases, leaving 17 bases between them. The CDR3 consists of 15 residues. This clonotype is a singleton in its sample. Primed by a sample-barcoded 5' primer and a J-beta primer mix, a second PCR proceeded for about 6 to 11 cycles. TCRdb fed the 5' RACE reads into MiXCR, producing one record per CDR3 protein. This table has fewer than 2 million distinct CDR3 sequences, about two fifths appearing once.

The J gene is TRBJ1-1, the V gene TRBV5-1; D gene uncertain. The sequence derives from a human donor in good health. The source material was blood. In DNA, the CDR3 is TGCGCCAGCAGCGTGTTAGGAACACGGGGCACTGAAGCTTTCTTT. Its protein is CASSVLGTRGTEAFF.